The 15 T cell receptor beta chains reported below all come from one sample, sequenced in a study of blood T cells in healthy people across ages. It was with a sample-barcoded 5' primer and a J-beta primer mix that a second PCR of roughly 7 to 12 cycles was run. TCRdb re-derived calls from the 5' RACE reads in MiXCR, one entry per CDR3 protein. The sample shows around 400,000 distinct CDR3 sequences, roughly half of them seen only once. Sequencing used blood. The source is a man aged 60 to 69 in good health.

This rearrangement joins TRBV12-5 to TRBJ2-2; D unclear. This CDR3 is 15 amino acids long. Germline V CDR1 and CDR2: LGHNT, FRNRAP. The V gene lost 2 bases and the J gene lost 1 base, with 8 bases spanning the gap. In nucleotides, the CDR3 is TGTGCTAGTGGTTTGAGAACGTTGAACACCGGGGAGCTGTTTTTT. Translation: CASGLRTLNTGELFF.

This clonotype was picked up one time. The V call is TRBV20-1, the J call TRBJ2-7; possibly TRBD1 for D (6 bases). Trimming removed 1 base at V and 6 bases at J, with 10 bases between. The CDR3 spans 12 residues. CDR1 DFQATT and CDR2 SNEGSKA come from the germline V gene (reference sequence). The CDR3 sequence is CSARVWGPEQYF. CDR3 bases: TGCAGTGCTAGAGTCTGGGGGCCCGAGCAGTACTTC.

DNA for the CDR3: TGTGCCAGCTCACCACCGTCCTCACTACCTGGTGAAGCTTTCTTT. It translates to CASSPPSSLPGEAFF. J is TRBJ1-1 and V is TRBV18; no clear D gene. Germline CDR1 is KGHSH and CDR2 is LQKENI. The CDR3 totals 15 residues. V gave up 0 bases and J gave up 7 bases, with 15 bases separating them.

This clonotype was recorded at least ten times. The genes are TRBV20-1 and TRBJ1-2; the D is unclear. V lost 6 bases to trimming and J lost 4 bases, with 15 bases between them. The germline V gene has CDR1 DFQATT and CDR2 SNEGSKA (reference sequence). There are 13 residues in the CDR3. This CDR3 is CSAPLAGSYGYTF. The CDR3 nucleotides read TGCAGTGCCCCCTTGGCGGGATCCTATGGCTACACCTTC.

The rearrangement joins TRBV28 to TRBJ1-2, with 9 bases lining up with TRBD1. The CDR3 spans 14 residues. Trimming took 6 bases from V and 8 from J; bases not matched to a gene: 10. Germline loops: CDR1 MDHEN, CDR2 SYDVKM. CDR3 DNA: TGTGCCAGCAGCTCCCCGGGGACAGGGAAAGGCTACACCTTC. Translation gives CASSSPGTGKGYTF.

The chain employs TRBV20-1 and TRBJ2-7; tentative D call: TRBD2 (5 bases). The CDR3 consists of 13 residues. The ends were cut back, 6 bases at V and 0 bases at J, with 12 bases in the middle. Per germline, CDR1 DFQATT and CDR2 SNEGSKA (reference sequence). The CDR3 reads CSAYEDSSYEQYF. CDR3 coding DNA: TGCAGTGCCTATGAGGACTCCTCCTACGAGCAGTACTTC.

The chain has TRBV20-1 and TRBJ1-2; no reliable D call. The germline V gene has CDR1 DFQATT and CDR2 SNEGSKA (reference sequence). This CDR3 comprises 13 residues. V was shortened by 1 base and J by 7 bases, with 13 bases between the two germline ends. In DNA, the CDR3 is TGCAGTGCTAGAGGGCCAGCCGGCGCTGGCTACACCTTC. Amino acid sequence: CSARGPAGAGYTF.

J is TRBJ2-5 and V is TRBV20-1; D perhaps matches TRBD2 (5 bases). The CDR3 totals 13 residues. CDR1 is DFQATT, CDR2 SNEGSKA, per germline (reference sequence). Trimming removed 0 bases from V and 9 bases from J, with 14 bases in between. CDR3 sequence: CSARETRTRAQYF. The CDR3 DNA reads TGCAGTGCTAGAGAGACCCGAACTAGGGCCCAGTACTTC.

About this clonotype: With a much larger clone just one base away, this may be a read error. The gene calls are TRBV11-3 and TRBJ2-1; 8 bases map to TRBD2. Germline values: CDR1 SGHNT, CDR2 YENEEA. The CDR3 runs 14 residues. DNA of the CDR3: TGTGCCAGCAGTGGCGGGGGGTTAGAGAATGGGCAGTTCTTC. Its translation: CASSGGGLENGQFF.

This clonotype was observed a handful of times. The rearrangement joins TRBV20-1 to TRBJ1-5; 8 bases line up with TRBD1. Germline CDR1 and CDR2: DFQATT and SNEGSKA (reference sequence). V was pared by 6 bases and J by 7 bases, with 8 bases of the junction left unmatched. The CDR3 is 13 residues long. As DNA, the CDR3 is TGCAGTGCAAACAGGGGGGGCGGGCAGCCCCAGCATTTT. It is translated as CSANRGGGQPQHF.

The CDR3: CASSHAGAIDEQYF. CDR3 nucleotides: TGCGCCAGCAGCCATGCAGGGGCGATTGACGAGCAGTACTTC. The rearrangement links TRBV4-1 to TRBJ2-7; TRBD1 might be the D (6 bases). V lost 3 bases, J lost 5 bases, and 14 bases lay in between. CDR1 MGHRA and CDR2 YSYEKL come from the germline V gene. CDR3 size: 14 residues.

The chain employs TRBV7-2 and TRBJ2-2, with 9 bases matching TRBD2. The V and J ends lost 5 bases and 5 bases, in that order; junction bases with no gene match: 9. The V gene's germline CDR1 is SGHTA and CDR2 FQGNSA. There are 16 residues in the CDR3. The CDR3, as DNA: TGTGCCAGCAGCACAGGACTAGCGACCCTTACCGGGGAGCTGTTTTTT. This encodes CASSTGLATLTGELFF. Supplemented by reference TRBV7-2 and TRBJ2-2, the full variable domain reads GAGVSQSPSNKVTEKGKDVELRCDPISGHTALYWYRQSLGQGLEFLIYFQGNSAPDKSGLPSDRFSAERTGGSVSTLTIQRTQQEDSAVYLCASSTGLATLTGELFFGEGSRLTVL.

The V gene is TRBV11-2, the J gene TRBJ2-1, with TRBD2 matching 7 bases. This CDR3 has 17 residues. J was trimmed by 8 bases and V by 5 bases; bases with no gene match: 18. CDR1 and CDR2 from the germline V gene are SGHAT and FQNNGV. The CDR3 is CASSPLGGRVANDEQFF. The DNA of the CDR3 is TGTGCCAGCAGCCCACTTGGCGGGAGAGTAGCGAACGATGAGCAGTTCTTC.

As for this clonotype: This may be a read error, as it is one base from a much larger clone. This chain uses TRBV30 with TRBJ1-1, with D uncertain. There are 13 residues in the CDR3. The V and J ends lost 5 bases and 4 bases respectively, with 14 bases between them. CDR1 is GTSNPN, CDR2 SVGIG, per germline (reference sequence). As DNA, the CDR3 is TGTGCCTGGGATAAACGGGTGAGCACTGAAGCTTTCTTT. This sequence encodes CAWDKRVSTEAFF.

Only one count was recorded for this clonotype. This chain uses TRBV28 with TRBJ1-1; a possible D gene is TRBD1 (5 bases). CDR3 length equals 15 residues. Germline V gene sequence: CDR1 MDHEN, CDR2 SYDVKM. V shed 3 bases and J shed 3 bases, with 14 bases lying between them. The CDR3 DNA reads as TGTGCCAGCAGTTTGGGAGGGGAGGGAGACACTGAAGCTTTCTTT. Its protein product is CASSLGGEGDTEAFF.